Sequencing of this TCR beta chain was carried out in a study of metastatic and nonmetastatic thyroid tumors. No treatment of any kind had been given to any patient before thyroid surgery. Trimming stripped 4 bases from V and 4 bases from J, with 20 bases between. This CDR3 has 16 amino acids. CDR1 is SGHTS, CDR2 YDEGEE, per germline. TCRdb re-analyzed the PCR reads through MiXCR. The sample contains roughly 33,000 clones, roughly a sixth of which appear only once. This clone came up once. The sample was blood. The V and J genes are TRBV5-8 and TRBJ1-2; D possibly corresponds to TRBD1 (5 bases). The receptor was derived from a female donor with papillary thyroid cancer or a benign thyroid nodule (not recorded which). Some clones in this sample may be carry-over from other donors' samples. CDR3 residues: CASSGWGSPLSYGYTF. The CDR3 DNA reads TGTGCCAGCAGCGGGTGGGGGAGTCCTCTGTCCTATGGCTACACCTTC.